Listed here are 8 T cell receptor beta chains from one sample, sequenced in a study of graft-versus-host responses after intestinal transplantation. Sequencing was performed with immunoSEQ multiplex PCR; in TCRdb, only in-frame clones are kept and a portion is missing. The sample includes about 110,000 clones, 87% of them seen just once. Antigens for these TCRs are unknown. The source material was unstimulated CD4+ T cells sorted from spleen or lymph node cells, sampled before transplant. The receptor set was obtained from a human donor who was the organ donor for an intestinal transplant.

The DNA for the CDR3 is TGTGCCAGCAGTACGGCAGGGGCGGTCACTGAAGCTTTCTTT. Translated, it gives CASSTAGAVTEAFF. J is TRBJ1-1 and V is TRBV28; possibly TRBD1 for D (6 bases). This CDR3 region has 14 residues. Germline CDR1 reads MDHEN; CDR2 reads SYDVKM. The germline V and J ends were trimmed by 5 bases and 4 bases, with 14 bases remaining between them.

The V call is TRBV11-3, the J call TRBJ1-2; tentative D call: TRBD1 (5 bases). CDR3 length: 15 residues. Trimming pared 2 bases from V and 2 bases from J, leaving 12 bases between. CDR1 and CDR2 (germline): SGHNT, YENEEA. CDR3 nucleotides: TGTGCCAGCAGCTTATTGAGGGGTGGAAACTATGGCTACACCTTC. Its protein is CASSLLRGGNYGYTF.

This clone was seen once. The chain links TRBV5-4 to TRBJ2-1, with a weak D call TRBD2 (5 bases). The CDR3 contains 15 residues. The V gene's germline CDR1 is SGHNT and CDR2 YYREEE (reference sequence). The V end was cut by 4 bases, the J end by 2 bases, with 13 bases between. The CDR3 region is CASSPPGRTYNEQFF. The CDR3 nucleotides are TGTGCCAGCAGCCCTCCGGGAAGGACCTACAATGAGCAGTTCTTC.

V gene TRBV19 combines with J gene TRBJ2-2, with TRBD1 as a possible D gene (6 bases). Germline V CDR1 and CDR2: LNHDA, SQIVND (reference sequence). Trimming removed 6 bases from V and 1 base from J, with 12 bases in between. The CDR3 totals 15 residues. The chain's CDR3 is CASRPGRGNTGELFF. The CDR3 region has the DNA TGTGCCAGTAGGCCCGGCAGGGGGAACACCGGGGAGCTGTTTTTT.

The chain couples TRBV2 to TRBJ2-3; TRBD2 matches at 12 bases. With V trimmed by 4 bases and J by 5 bases, 10 bases remained unmatched. Germline CDR1 and CDR2: SNHLY and FYNNEI. The CDR3 is 17 residues long. Here the CDR3 DNA reads TGTGCCAGCAGTGGACTAGCGGGGGCTCTTCAGGGAGATACGCAGTATTTT. Encoded protein: CASSGLAGALQGDTQYF. The full variable domain, completed using reference TRBV2 and TRBJ2-3, is EPEVTQTPSHQVTQMGQEVILRCVPISNHLYFYWYRQILGQKVEFLVSFYNNEISEKSEIFDDQFSVERPDGSNFTLKIRSTKLEDSAMYFCASSGLAGALQGDTQYFGPGTRLTVL.

This chain joins TRBV6-1 and TRBJ2-3; D not certain. The CDR3 runs to 13 residues. CDR1 and CDR2 (germline): MNHNS, SASEGT. Trimming cost V 4 bases and J 2 bases, with 7 bases left between them. CDR3 nucleotides: TGTGCCAGCAGTGCCACCCCCACAGATACGCAGTATTTT. Amino acid sequence: CASSATPTDTQYF.

This clone was observed a few times. The chain links TRBV6-1 to TRBJ1-2, with D uncertain. V was shortened by 2 bases and J by 1 base, with 11 bases between the two germline ends. The CDR3 extends over 15 amino acids. CDR1 is MNHNS and CDR2 is SASEGT in the germline V gene. CDR3 residues: CASSERAGINYGYTF. CDR3 coding DNA: TGTGCCAGCAGTGAAAGGGCAGGAATTAACTATGGCTACACCTTC.

The V call is TRBV27, the J call TRBJ1-5; D is unresolved. The V gene lost 7 bases and the J gene lost 3 bases, with 4 bases spanning the gap. The CDR3 extends over 11 amino acids. Germline values: CDR1 MNHEY, CDR2 SMNVEV (reference sequence). CDR3 bases: TGTGCCAGCAAAGACAATCAGCCCCAGCATTTT. Residues: CASKDNQPQHF.